This T cell receptor beta chain was obtained from a study of cytomegalovirus exposure and HLA in healthy donors. The V gene's germline CDR1 is MDHEN and CDR2 SYDVKM. V was shortened by 6 bases and J by 2 bases, with 18 bases between the two germline ends. There are 16 residues in the CDR3. The PCR made use of 60 Vbeta and 13 Jbeta primers. The protocol was immunoSEQ multiplex PCR, while the TCRdb copy is restricted to in-frame clones and leaves out a portion. The top ten hold over 2% of the sample, which has fewer than 250,000 clones, 77% seen once. This receptor was obtained from a woman aged 25 to 39 in good health and CMV-seropositive. The rearrangement links TRBV28 to TRBJ2-3; D is perhaps TRBD1 (6 bases). Material for sequencing was PBMCs. The chain's CDR3 is CASSQPGHANTDTQYF. The CDR3 DNA follows: TGTGCCAGCAGCCAACCGGGACACGCGAACACAGATACGCAGTATTTT.